This T cell receptor (beta chain) was profiled in a study of Ad26.COV2.S vaccination and SARS-CoV-2 variants. Notes on the study in general: Vaccinated and placebo-treated recipients had similar non-spike TCR breadth.

The CDR3 length is 12 residues. V dropped 10 bases and J dropped 2 bases, with 11 bases sitting between them. In germline, CDR1 is MGHRA, CDR2 YSYEKL. The treatment is: 19 received Ad26.COV2.S at low or high dose, single or two shots; 5 received placebo; per-sample allocation not given. The study sampled participants on day 63 after the first vaccine or placebo injection. Whoever gave the sample was an adult aged 18-55 years in Boston. Wuhan-strain spike was delivered by a replication-incompetent Ad26 vector. Assay: immunoSEQ multiplex PCR; the TCRdb copy retains only in-frame clones and omits some. The sample lists approximately 350,000 clones; 80% to 90% were seen once. Note on this clone: Its antigen is undetermined.

The clonotype originates from a person between 18 and 65 years old who received the Ad26.COV2.S COVID-19 vaccine or a placebo. Specimen: peripheral blood, collected in a trial of Ad26.COV2.S vaccine versus placebo. The V and J genes are TRBV4-1 and TRBJ1-2; tentative D call: TRBD1 (6 bases). DNA for the CDR3: TGCGCCACCCAGGGGACCAACTATGGCTACACCTTC. This translates into CATQGTNYGYTF.